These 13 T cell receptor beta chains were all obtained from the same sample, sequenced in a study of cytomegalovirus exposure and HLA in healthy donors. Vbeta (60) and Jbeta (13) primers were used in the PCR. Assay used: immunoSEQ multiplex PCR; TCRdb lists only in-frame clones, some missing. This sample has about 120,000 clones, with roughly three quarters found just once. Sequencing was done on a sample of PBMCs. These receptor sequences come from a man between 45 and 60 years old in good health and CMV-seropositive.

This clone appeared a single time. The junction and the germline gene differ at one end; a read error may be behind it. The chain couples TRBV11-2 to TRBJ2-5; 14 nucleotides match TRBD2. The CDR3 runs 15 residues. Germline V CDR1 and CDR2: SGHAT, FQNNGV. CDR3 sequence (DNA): TGTGCCGGCAGCGTCCAGACTAGCGGGGGGGCGAACCAGTACTTC. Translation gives CAGSVQTSGGANQYF.

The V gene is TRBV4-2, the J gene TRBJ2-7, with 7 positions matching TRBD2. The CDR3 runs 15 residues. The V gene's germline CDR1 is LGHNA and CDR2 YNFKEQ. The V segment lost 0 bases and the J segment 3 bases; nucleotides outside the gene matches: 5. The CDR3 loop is CASSQEYLAVYEQYF. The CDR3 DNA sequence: TGTGCCAGCAGCCAAGAGTACCTAGCGGTCTACGAGCAGTACTTC.

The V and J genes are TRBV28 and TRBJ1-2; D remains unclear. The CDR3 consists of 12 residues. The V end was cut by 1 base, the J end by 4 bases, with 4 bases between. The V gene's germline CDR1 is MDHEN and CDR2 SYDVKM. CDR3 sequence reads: CASSLYIYGYTF. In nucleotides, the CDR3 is TGTGCCAGCAGTTTATATATCTATGGCTACACCTTC.

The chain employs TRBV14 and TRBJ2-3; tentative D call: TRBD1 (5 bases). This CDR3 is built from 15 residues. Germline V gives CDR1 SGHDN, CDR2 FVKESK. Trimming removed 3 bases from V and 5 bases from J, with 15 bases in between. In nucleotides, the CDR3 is TGTGCCAGCAGCCATCTCTTACAGGTTGAAGATACGCAGTATTTT. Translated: CASSHLLQVEDTQYF.

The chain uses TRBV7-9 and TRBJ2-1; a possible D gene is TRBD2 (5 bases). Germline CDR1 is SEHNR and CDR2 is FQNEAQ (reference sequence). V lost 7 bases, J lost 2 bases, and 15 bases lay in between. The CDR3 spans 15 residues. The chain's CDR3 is CASTAPGSTYNEQFF. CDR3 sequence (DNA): TGTGCCAGCACCGCCCCGGGAAGTACCTACAATGAGCAGTTCTTC.

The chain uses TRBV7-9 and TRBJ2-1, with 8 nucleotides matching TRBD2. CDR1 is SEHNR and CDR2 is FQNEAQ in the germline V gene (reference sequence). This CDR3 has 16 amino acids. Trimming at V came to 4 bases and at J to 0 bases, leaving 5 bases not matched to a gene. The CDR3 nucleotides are TGTGCCAGCAGCTCCGAGCGGGAGAGCTCCTACAATGAGCAGTTCTTC. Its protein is CASSSERESSYNEQFF.

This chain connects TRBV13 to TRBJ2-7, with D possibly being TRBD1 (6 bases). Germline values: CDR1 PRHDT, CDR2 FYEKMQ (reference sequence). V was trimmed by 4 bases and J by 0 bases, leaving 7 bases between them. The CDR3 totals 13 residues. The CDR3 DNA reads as TGTGCCAGCAGCTCCAGGGGCTCCTACGAGCAGTACTTC. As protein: CASSSRGSYEQYF.

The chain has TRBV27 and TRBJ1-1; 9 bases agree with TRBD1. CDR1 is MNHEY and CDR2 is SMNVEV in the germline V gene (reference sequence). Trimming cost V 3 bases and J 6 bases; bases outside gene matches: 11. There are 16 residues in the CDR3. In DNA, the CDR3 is TGTGCCAGCAGTTTCGCACCGGGACAGGGCTTTCCTGAAGCTTTCTTT. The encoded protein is CASSFAPGQGFPEAFF.

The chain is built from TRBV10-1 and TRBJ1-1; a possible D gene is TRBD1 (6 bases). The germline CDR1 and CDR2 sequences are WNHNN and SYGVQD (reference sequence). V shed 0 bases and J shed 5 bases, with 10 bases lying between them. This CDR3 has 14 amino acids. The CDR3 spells CASSESMGATEAFF. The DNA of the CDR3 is TGCGCCAGCAGTGAGTCGATGGGGGCGACTGAAGCTTTCTTT.

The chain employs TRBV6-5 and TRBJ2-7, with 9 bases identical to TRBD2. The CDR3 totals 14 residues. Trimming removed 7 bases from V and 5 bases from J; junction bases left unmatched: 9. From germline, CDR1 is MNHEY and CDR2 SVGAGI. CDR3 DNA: TGTGCCAGCACCTTTAGCGGGAGTATCGACGAGCAGTACTTC. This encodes CASTFSGSIDEQYF.

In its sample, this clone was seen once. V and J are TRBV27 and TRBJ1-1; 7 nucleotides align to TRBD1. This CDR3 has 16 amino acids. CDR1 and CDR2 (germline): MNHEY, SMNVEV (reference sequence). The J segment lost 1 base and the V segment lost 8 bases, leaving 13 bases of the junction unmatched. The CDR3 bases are TGTGCCAGCTCCCTATGGGGACAGACAAAGAACACTGAAGCTTTCTTT. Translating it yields CASSLWGQTKNTEAFF.

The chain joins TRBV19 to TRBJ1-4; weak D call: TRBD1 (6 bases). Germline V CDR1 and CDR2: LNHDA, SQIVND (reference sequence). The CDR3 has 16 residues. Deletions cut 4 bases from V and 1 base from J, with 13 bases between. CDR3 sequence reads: CASSTRGGGTNEKLFF. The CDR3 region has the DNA TGTGCCAGTAGTACGCGGGGAGGGGGAACTAATGAAAAACTGTTTTTT.

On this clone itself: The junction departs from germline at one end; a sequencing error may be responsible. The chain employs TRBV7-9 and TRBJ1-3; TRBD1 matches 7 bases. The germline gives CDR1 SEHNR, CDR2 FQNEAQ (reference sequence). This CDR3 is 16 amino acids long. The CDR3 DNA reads TGTTCCAGCAGCTTAGCGAGCCAGGGGGACGGAAACACCATATATTTT. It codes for CSSSLASQGDGNTIYF.